This record looks at one TCR beta chain sequence and its context. The antigen is unknown. The record originates from a study of shared clonotypes between healthy human individuals. Study-wide points: All-four-donor shared clonotypes had higher generation probabilities than non-shared clonotypes did.

Recent vaccinations or acute infections were absent in the healthy HIV-negative adult donors. CD4+ cells were split into CD45RA+ naive and CD45RA-negative memory subsets. The ends were cut back, 0 bases at V and 2 bases at J, with 16 bases in the middle. Germline-derived CDR1 and CDR2 are LGHNA and YSLEER. This CDR3 is 17 amino acids long. Template for every sorted-subset replicate PCR totaled around 200 ng DNA, around 33,000 T cell genomes. TCRdb's table, derived via immunoSEQ multiplex PCR, lists solely in-frame clones and lacks some. The table has 2 million to 2.5 million clones, roughly 93% seen once.

The V gene is TRBV4-3, the J gene TRBJ2-5; D unresolved. The receptor comes from a man aged 18-30 years in good health. Some clones in this sample may be carry-over from other donors' samples. The sequencing sample was made of naive CD4+ T cells from PBMCs. Subset here: CD45RA+ positively selected. The CDR3: CASSQDSYRFGQETQYF. DNA of the CDR3: TGCGCCAGCAGCCAAGATTCCTACAGATTTGGGCAAGAGACCCAGTACTTC.